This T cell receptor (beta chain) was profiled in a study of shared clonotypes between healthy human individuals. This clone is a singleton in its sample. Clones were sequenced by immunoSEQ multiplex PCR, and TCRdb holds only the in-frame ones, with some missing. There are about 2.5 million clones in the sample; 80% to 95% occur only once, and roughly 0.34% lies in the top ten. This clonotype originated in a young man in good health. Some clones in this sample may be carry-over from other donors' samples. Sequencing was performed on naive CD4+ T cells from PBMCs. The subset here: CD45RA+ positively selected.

CDR3 in DNA: TGTGCCAGCAGTTCGGCGTCCACAGGGGAGGCTGGAAACACCATATATTTT. The encoded protein is CASSSASTGEAGNTIYF. The chain carries TRBV28 and TRBJ1-3; TRBD1 aligns across 7 bases. The V gene's germline CDR1 is MDHEN and CDR2 SYDVKM. The trim removed 4 bases at V and 2 bases at J, leaving 11 bases unmatched. The CDR3 covers 17 residues. Combining the CDR3 with reference TRBV28 and TRBJ1-3 gives the whole variable domain DVKVTQSSRYLVKRTGEKVFLECVQDMDHENMFWYRQDPGLGLRLIYFSYDVKMKEKGDIPEGYSVSREKKERFSLILESASTNQTSMYLCASSSASTGEAGNTIYFGEGSWLTVV.